These 19 T cell receptor beta chains share one sample of origin, sequenced in a study of tumor and adjacent non-tumor tissue in lung cancer. RNA was extracted from bulk tissue without any cell sorting. Distant lung tissue was collected more than 3 cm away from the tumor edge. A modified ARM-PCR protocol with three rounds of nested PCR amplified TCRbeta. Via MiXCR, TCRdb re-called the multiplex PCR reads, giving one row per CDR3 protein. The sample consists of 60,000 to 100,000 distinct CDR3 sequences, around 76% of them appearing once. Sequenced material: distant non-tumor lung tissue. The receptors come from a man between 65 and 79 years old with non-small cell lung cancer.

In regard to this clonotype: A junction boundary mismatches the germline segment, possibly from a read error. The genes are TRBV7-8 and TRBJ1-2, with 10 positions matching TRBD1. The CDR3 has 15 amino acids. Germline V lookup: CDR1 SGHVS, CDR2 FQNEAQ. Here the CDR3 DNA reads TGTGCCAGCAGCCGTCGACAGGGGGCTGGTTATGGCTACACATTC. Its protein product is CASSRRQGAGYGYTF.

The rearrangement uses TRBV11-3 and TRBJ1-1, with D uncertain. Deletions cut 9 bases from V and 5 bases from J, with 16 bases between. The CDR3 consists of 13 residues. Per the germline V gene, CDR1 is SGHNT and CDR2 is YENEEA. The CDR3 bases are TGTGCCAGTCGCCCCCCGGCGAAAACTGAAGCTTTCTTT. Protein product: CASRPPAKTEAFF.

About this clonotype: A read error is possible here, since a much larger clone lies one base away. This rearrangement joins TRBV28 to TRBJ2-5; 7 positions agree with TRBD1. CDR3 length equals 14 residues. Germline V gene lookup returns CDR1 MDHEN and CDR2 SYDVKM. The CDR3 sequence is CAVSGQDKQETQCF. In DNA, the CDR3 is TGTGCCGTTTCCGGACAGGATAAACAAGAGACCCAGTGCTTC.

As to this clonotype: Sequence at one end of the junction differs from germline and may be a read error. The chain employs TRBV12-3 or TRBV12-4 and TRBJ1-2; D possibly corresponds to TRBD1 (5 bases). This CDR3 spans 14 amino acids. CDR3 residues: CASRPGRVNYGYTF. CDR3 DNA: TGTGCCAGCAGGCCGGGACGGGTGAACTATGGTTACACCTTC.

The gene calls are TRBV10-3 and TRBJ2-1; D is possibly TRBD2 (6 bases). The CDR3 length is 17 residues. CDR1 ENHRY and CDR2 SYGVKD come from the germline V gene. Trimming took off 6 bases at V and 3 bases at J, with 21 bases between the two ends. As DNA, the CDR3 is TGTGCCATCAGGGTGACTAGAGTGGGGTCCATCTACAATGAGCAGTTCTTC. Translating it yields CAIRVTRVGSIYNEQFF.

For this clonotype: Just one base apart from a much larger clone, this may be a read error. The chain couples TRBV4-1 to TRBJ2-5; maybe TRBD1 (6 bases). In germline, CDR1 is MGHRA, CDR2 YSYEKL. The CDR3 covers 14 residues. CDR3 amino acids: CGSSTGTQQETQYF. CDR3 nucleotides: TGCGGCAGCAGCACGGGGACACAACAAGAGACCCAGTACTTC.

Turning to this clonotype: A much bigger clone sits one base away, suggesting this may be a read error. The chain couples TRBV21-1 to TRBJ1-5; whether TRBD1, the table's D call, matches the DNA was not checked. TRBV21-1 is designated a pseudogene. The CDR3 loop spans 15 amino acids. In DNA form, the CDR3 reads TGTCCCAGCATCGTAGATGGGGGTAGCAATCAGCCCCAGCATTTT. Amino acids: CPSIVDGGSNQPQHF.

On this clonotype itself: At one end the junction does not follow the germline gene, possibly because of a read error. The rearrangement links TRBV11-3 to TRBJ1-2; D remains unclear. Germline lookup yields CDR1 SGHNT and CDR2 YENEEA. This CDR3 spans 15 amino acids. CDR3 in DNA: TGTGCCAGCAGTTTAGAACACGCACGGAGCTATGGCTACACCTTC. Translated, it gives CASSLEHARSYGYTF.

Points on this clonotype: Given a much more abundant clone one base away, this may be a read error. The CDR3 protein is CASSMKLCLNQPQHF. The DNA for the CDR3 is TGTGCCAGTAGCATGAAGCTGTGTCTTAATCAGCCCCAGCATTTT. The chain combines TRBV19 with TRBJ1-5; D is ambiguous. Germline lookup yields CDR1 LNHDA and CDR2 SQIVND (reference sequence). The V and J ends lost 6 bases and 4 bases respectively, with 16 bases between them. The CDR3 is made up of 15 amino acids.

This clonotype was recorded at least ten times. The genes are TRBV6-2 or TRBV6-3 and TRBJ1-5; D is possibly TRBD1 (6 bases). Germline CDR1 and CDR2: MNHEY and SVGEGT. The V gene lost 3 bases and the J gene lost 4 bases, with 10 bases spanning the gap. The CDR3 is 14 residues long. The CDR3 nucleotides are TGTGCCAGCAGTTATCACAGGGAAAATCAGCCCCAGCATTTT. It yields the protein CASSYHRENQPQHF.

On this clonotype itself: The junction shows a germline mismatch at one end, possibly a read error. The J gene is TRBJ2-2, the V gene TRBV11-2; 7 bases match TRBD1. Germline CDR1 reads SGHAT; CDR2 reads FQNNGV. The CDR3 is 16 residues long. DNA of the CDR3: TGTGCCTGCAACTCAGTGGGCACAGGGGTTGCCGGGGAGTTGTTTTTT. Translating gives CACNSVGTGVAGELFF.

In its sample, this clonotype was seen many times. The gene calls are TRBV12-3 or TRBV12-4 and TRBJ1-4; the D is unclear. The CDR3 contains 13 residues. V lost 4 bases to trimming and J lost 6 bases, with 9 bases between them. The CDR3 reads CASSSELYEKLFF. CDR3 nucleotides: TGTGCCAGCAGTTCGGAGCTGTATGAAAAACTGTTTTTT.

Worth noting for this clonotype: Germline is not matched at one junction end, which may reflect a read error. The chain couples TRBV11-2 to TRBJ2-7; tentative D call: TRBD1 (5 bases). Germline values: CDR1 SGHAT, CDR2 FQNNGV. The CDR3 covers 12 residues. CDR3 bases: TGTGTCAGCAGCTCTGGCAGGGCCGAGCATTACTTC. This translates into CVSSSGRAEHYF.

Note on this clonotype: The junction does not match germline at one end; this may be a read error. This CDR3 is CASSEQGNHPQHF. In nucleotides, the CDR3 is TGTGCCAGCAGTGAACAGGGCAATCATCCCCAGCATTTT. This sequence joins TRBV2 and TRBJ1-5; TRBD1 might be the D (5 bases). Germline CDR1 and CDR2: SNHLY and FYNNEI. The CDR3 loop spans 13 amino acids.

A remark on this clonotype: A much larger clone differs by one base, so this may be a read error. The genes are TRBV12-3 or TRBV12-4 and TRBJ1-5; D is unclear. CDR3 length: 12 residues. V was cut by 7 bases and J by 6 bases, with 10 bases left in between. This CDR3 reads CASTRGVQPQHF. The CDR3 region has the DNA TGTGCCAGCACCCGAGGCGTTCAGCCCCAGCATTTT.

With respect to this clonotype: Relative to the germline gene, one junction end is altered; a read error may explain this. This chain uses TRBV6-1 with TRBJ2-3; 7 nucleotides align to TRBD1. The CDR3 runs 15 residues. The germline gives CDR1 MNHNS, CDR2 SASEGT. The CDR3 DNA sequence: TGTGCCAGAAGTGAAGTACAGGGGTCAGCAGATACGCAGTATTTT. Its protein product is CARSEVQGSADTQYF.

To note about this clonotype: At one end the junction does not follow the germline gene, possibly because of a read error. The CDR3 sequence is CASCAGRFSGDTIYF. Here the CDR3 DNA reads TGTGCCAGCTGTGCAGGACGTTTCTCTGGAGACACCATATATTTT. V is TRBV6-5 and J is TRBJ1-3; D is uncertain. The germline V gene has CDR1 MNHEY and CDR2 SVGAGI. The CDR3 spans 15 residues.

Points on this clonotype: This likely comes from a read error, as the CDR3 has no conserved phenylalanine or tryptophan at its end. CDR3 bases: TGTGCCAGCAGTGGAGGAACAGGGAATGGCTACACCCTC. Amino acids: CASSGGTGNGYTL. The gene calls are TRBV6-1 and TRBJ1-2; D may be TRBD1 (6 bases). From germline, CDR1 is MNHNS and CDR2 SASEGT. Trimming removed 4 bases at V and 6 bases at J, with 12 bases between. The CDR3 runs to 13 residues.

Comment on this clonotype: A read error may account for a junction end that differs from germline. This chain uses TRBV11-2 with TRBJ2-2, with 7 nucleotides matching TRBD1. The CDR3 has 16 amino acids. Germline-derived CDR1 and CDR2 are SGHAT and FQNNGV. The DNA of the CDR3 is TGCGCCAGCGGCTTAGTGGGCACAGGGGTTGCCGGGGAGTTGTATTTT. Protein sequence: CASGLVGTGVAGELYF.